This is a list of T cell receptor beta chains from one sample in a study of T cells in Graves' hyperthyroidism and ophthalmopathy. From the multiplex PCR reads, TCRdb called clonotypes with MiXCR, one entry per CDR3 protein. The sample contains about 700,000 distinct CDR3 sequences, roughly 15% of which appear only once. Sequencing used blood. These receptors were taken from a woman under 30 with Graves' hyperthyroidism. CDR3s include the opening cysteine and the closing phenylalanine or tryptophan. The D gene is left open where the match is weak. Only some rows state a clone size, as once, few, many or a class for expanded clones.

TRBJ2-5 . TRBV7-3 . TGTGCCAGCAGCTTAGTTACAAAGACCCAGTACTTC CASSLVTKTQYF
TRBJ1-1 . TRBV6-1 TRBD1 TGTGCCAGCAGTACAGGGGGCTTTAACACTGAAGCTTTCTTT CASSTGGFNTEAFF
TRBJ2-4 . TRBV5-5 . TGTGCCAGCAGACCCTACATCTCAGGGTCCCAAAACATTCAGTACTTC CASRPYISGSQNIQYF
TRBJ2-1 few TRBV12-3/TRBV12-4 . TGTGCCAGCGTCGAGGGAAATGAGCAGTTCTTC CASVEGNEQFF
TRBJ2-2 . TRBV20-1 TRBD1 TGCAGTGCTAGCACAAGACAGGGATCCGGGGAGCTGTTTTTT CSASTRQGSGELFF
TRBJ2-3 few TRBV30 TRBD2 TGTGCCTGGGCGGGGGTTACGCAGTATTTT CAWAGVTQYF
TRBJ1-2 few TRBV7-9 TRBD1 TGTGCCAGCAGTCCCCCCGGGACAGGGGGCGTCGGCTACACCTTC CASSPPGTGGVGYTF
TRBJ1-5 many TRBV28 . TGTGCCAGCAGCGATTTAGGGGGGAATCAGCCCCAGCATTTT CASSDLGGNQPQHF
TRBJ2-7 many TRBV27 TRBD1 TGTGCCAGCAGTTTCCTGTACCGGGACAGGAACGAGCAGTACTTC CASSFLYRDRNEQYF
TRBJ2-4 once TRBV7-9 . TGTGCCAGCAGCCCTTCTTGGCTAGTCATAAACATTCAGTACTTC CASSPSWLVINIQYF
TRBJ2-7 many TRBV11-3 . TGTGCCAGCAGCCCCTCCTCCCGGGAGAGCACATCCGAGCAGTACTTC CASSPSSRESTSEQYF
TRBJ1-6 . TRBV12-3/TRBV12-4 . TGTGCCAGCAATAAGGGGGGGAATTCACCCCTCCACTTT CASNKGGNSPLHF
TRBJ2-1 few TRBV3-1 TRBD1 TGTGCCAGCAGCCAAGGACAGGGGGCCACCCCATCCTACAATGAGCAGTTCTTC CASSQGQGATPSYNEQFF
TRBJ2-7 many TRBV2 TRBD1 TGTGCCAGCGGAAAAGGACAGGGGCTCGAGCAGTACTTC CASGKGQGLEQYF
TRBJ2-1 many TRBV13 TRBD1 TGTGCCAGCAGCCCAACAGGGGTAGGGTCCTACAATGAGCAGTTCTTC CASSPTGVGSYNEQFF
TRBJ2-3 many TRBV6-1 . TGTGCCAGCAGTGAAGGGCCGGACTGGCGCACAGATACGCAGTATTTT CASSEGPDWRTDTQYF
TRBJ2-1 many TRBV5-4 . TGTGCCAGCCGTCCTAGACTCTACAATGAGCAGTTCTTC CASRPRLYNEQFF
TRBJ1-2 . TRBV5-5 TRBD1 TGTGCCAGCAGGAAGACAGGGGGGTACACCTTC CASRKTGGYTF
TRBJ1-1 many TRBV2 . TGTGCCAGCAGTGGGGCTTTTGACGGGGCTGAAGCTTTCTTT CASSGAFDGAEAFF
TRBJ2-7 few TRBV7-8 . TGTGCCAGCAGCCTCCGGGTCACCCCACAGGTGATCGCGGGCTACGAGCAGTACTTC CASSLRVTPQVIAGYEQYF
TRBJ2-7 few TRBV19 . TGTGCCAGTAGTATAAGGGATCTCGACGAGCAGTACTTC CASSIRDLDEQYF
TRBJ2-7 . TRBV28 TRBD1 TGTGCCAGCAGTTCCGGACAGGGACTCTACTCCTACGAGCAGTACTTC CASSSGQGLYSYEQYF
TRBJ2-2 few TRBV20-1 TRBD2 TGCAGTGCTAGACGCCGACTAGCGGGAGGCCGGAACACCGGGGAGCTGTTTTTT CSARRRLAGGRNTGELFF
TRBJ2-7 . TRBV27 . TGTGCCAGCAGTTTATTGGGCGGGGCCGCCGGGCAGTACTTC CASSLLGGAAGQYF
TRBJ2-7 many TRBV10-3 TRBD2 TGTGCCATCAGTGATGCTAGCGGGATCTACGAGCAGTACTTC CAISDASGIYEQYF
TRBJ1-2 few TRBV7-9 . TGTGCCAGCAGCTCCTATGACATGGGAGACTATGGCTACACCTTC CASSSYDMGDYGYTF
TRBJ1-5 few TRBV20-1 TRBD1 TGCAGTGCTAGAGGCCTTCTGTCGTTTGGGACAGAAAGCAATCAGCCCCAGCATTTT CSARGLLSFGTESNQPQHF
TRBJ2-7 many TRBV2 TRBD1 TGTGCCAGCAGTGCCTTGGACAGGCCCTACGAGCAGTACTTC CASSALDRPYEQYF
TRBJ2-7 few TRBV28 TRBD2 TGTGCCAGCAGTTTTTACGGGACTAGCGTTTTGACGAGGTACTTC CASSFYGTSVLTRYF
TRBJ2-1 many TRBV12-3/TRBV12-4 TRBD2 TGTGCCAGCAGCAAACGAATAGCGGGAGGTCCTTACAATGAGCAGTTCTTC CASSKRIAGGPYNEQFF
TRBJ1-4 . TRBV12-3/TRBV12-4 . TGTGCCAGCAGTTTAAAAAGGGGGGAAAAACTGTTTTTT CASSLKRGEKLFF
TRBJ2-3 . TRBV20-1 TRBD2 TGCAGTGCTAGCCTCATCGGGAGGAGGGGCACAGATACGCAGTATTTT CSASLIGRRGTDTQYF
TRBJ2-7 few TRBV29-1 . TGCAGCGTTGGGGAAAGGTACGAGCAGTACTTC CSVGERYEQYF
TRBJ2-7 . TRBV5-1 . TGCGCCAGCAGCTTGTGGACTGGACCTGGCTACGAGCAGTACTTC CASSLWTGPGYEQYF
TRBJ2-7 many TRBV7-8 . TGTGCCAGCAGCCCCAGAGAAGGAGCCTACGAGCAGTACTTC CASSPREGAYEQYF
TRBJ2-3 few TRBV30 . TGTGCCTGGAGTTGGACCTCAGGGGATACGCAGTATTTT CAWSWTSGDTQYF
TRBJ1-5 many TRBV12-3/TRBV12-4 . TGTGCCAGCAGATGGACTTCCGGGGCCTATCAGCCCCAGCATTTT CASRWTSGAYQPQHF
TRBJ2-7 . TRBV14 . TGTGCCAGCAGCCAAGCAGGGGTCATGGGGGGCGAGCAGTACTTC CASSQAGVMGGEQYF
TRBJ2-7 . TRBV12-3/TRBV12-4 TRBD2 TGTGCCAGCAGTTTCGGGCGGGAGGACTACGAGCAGTACTTC CASSFGREDYEQYF
TRBJ2-2 . TRBV15 TRBD1 TGTGCCACCAGCGCCATTCCGGGACAGGGGTACACCGGGGAGCTGTTTTTT CATSAIPGQGYTGELFF
TRBJ2-7 . TRBV27 TRBD1 TGTGCCAGCAGTTTACTGGCAGGGGGCAACGACGAGCAGTACTTC CASSLLAGGNDEQYF
TRBJ2-1 many TRBV2 TRBD2 TGTGCCAGCTTCCGACTAGCGGGAACTGAGCAGTTCTTC CASFRLAGTEQFF
TRBJ2-7 . TRBV2 . TGTGCCAGCAGTGTCGGAAGGGTACTCGACGAGCAGTACTTC CASSVGRVLDEQYF
TRBJ2-7 . TRBV19 TRBD2 TGTGCCAGTAGTATCTCAAAGGGTAGCGGGGGCTACGAGCAGTACTTC CASSISKGSGGYEQYF
TRBJ1-3 few TRBV13 . TGTGCCAGCAGCCGCGGGGGAGGGGGAAGGCTAAGGAACACCATATATTTT CASSRGGGGRLRNTIYF
TRBJ2-1 many TRBV12-3/TRBV12-4 . TGTGCCAGCAGTCCAAACCGGGACCGCAGCTCCTACAATGAGCAGTTCTTC CASSPNRDRSSYNEQFF
TRBJ1-2 . TRBV20-1 . TGCAGTGCTAAAGTACAGGGTTCCCCTAACTATGGCTACACCTTC CSAKVQGSPNYGYTF
TRBJ1-1 . TRBV9 . TGTGCCAGCAGCGACCTCAGGGCTATGAACACTGAAGCTTTCTTT CASSDLRAMNTEAFF
TRBJ2-7 many TRBV11-3 TRBD1 TGTGCCAGCAGCTTAGGCGGACAGGGGTGGTACGAGCAGTACTTC CASSLGGQGWYEQYF
TRBJ2-2 many TRBV11-3 TRBD1 TGTGCCAGCAGCTTTGGGACAGGGGGCACCGGGGAGCTGTTTTTT CASSFGTGGTGELFF
TRBJ1-5 many TRBV27 TRBD1 TGTGCCAGCAGTGGGGATAGGGGGCGAGGCAATCAGCCCCAGCATTTT CASSGDRGRGNQPQHF
TRBJ2-1 . TRBV2 TRBD1 TGTGCCAGCCTTCGGGACAGGGGATTGCATGAGCAGTTCTTC CASLRDRGLHEQFF
TRBJ1-5 many TRBV24-1 . TGTGCCACCAGTTTCCAGGGACGGAGAAGCAATCAGCCCCAGCATTTT CATSFQGRRSNQPQHF